Detailed here is one T cell receptor beta chain. A junction end diverges from the germline sequence, so it may reflect a read error. The data belong to a study of human T cells and chemical hapten exposure. Time point indicated: patch test 3, about 24 weeks after DPC sensitization. Treatment: therapeutic diphenylcyclopropenone sensitization with weekly scalp DPC. The donor pool consisted of alopecia patients aged 18 to 70 years, considered suitable for DPC. Individual cDNA molecules in this library carried unique molecular identifiers. TCRdb re-derived calls from the RACE reads in MiXCR, one entry per CDR3 protein. This sample carries under 130,000 distinct CDR3 sequences, under 40% of them seen once, and the ten largest clones take roughly 2.7%. Material: whole blood, obtained in connection with sensitization to the hapten diphenylcyclopropenone (DPC). The sequence was collected from a man in his forties with alopecia areata. Some clones in this sample may be carry-over from other donors' samples.

CDR3 nucleotide sequence: TGCGCCAGCAGTTTGGACAATACTGGAAACACCATATATTTT. Amino acids: CASSLDNTGNTIYF. This rearrangement joins TRBV5-1 to TRBJ1-3; maybe TRBD1 (5 bases). Germline CDR1 reads SGHRS; CDR2 reads YFSETQ. This CDR3 has 14 amino acids.